This entry lists 25 T cell receptor beta chains sequenced from one sample in a study of prognosis after radiotherapy for stage I lung cancer. CDR3 of TCR beta was amplified from genomic DNA via a two-round multiplex PCR. Primers targeting each individual TRBV and TRBJ gene were applied in first-round PCR. TCRdb processed the multiplex PCR reads anew with MiXCR; each CDR3 protein has one entry. In the table there are 25,000 to 35,000 distinct CDR3 sequences, 40% to 55% of which are singletons. The specimen comprised PBMCs, sampled before or after stereotactic body radiation therapy (not recorded which). The receptors were gathered from a donor at least 50 years old with non-small cell lung cancer.

This clonotype was seen many times. The chain carries TRBV2 and TRBJ1-2; 7 nucleotides line up with TRBD1. CDR1 is SNHLY and CDR2 is FYNNEI in the germline V gene. The CDR3 consists of 13 residues. V gave up 6 bases and J gave up 3 bases; unmatched junction bases: 4. The CDR3 DNA sequence: TGTGCCAGCAGAGGGGACAGCCACTATGGCTACACCTTC. Translating gives CASRGDSHYGYTF.

The chain joins TRBV9 to TRBJ1-2; TRBD1 might be the D (6 bases). The CDR3 length is 15 residues. V was cut by 3 bases and J by 6 bases, with 18 bases left in between. The germline CDR1 and CDR2 sequences are SGDLS and YYNGEE. The CDR3 DNA follows: TGTGCCAGCAGCGCCCCGGGGGGGGCTCCCGATGGCTACACCTTC. Amino acid sequence: CASSAPGGAPDGYTF.

This clonotype was found many times. The chain recombines TRBV18 with TRBJ1-3; TRBD1 matches 12 bases. The CDR3 is 17 residues long. After removal of 4 bases from V and 1 base from J, the junction contained 5 bases not matched to a gene. Germline CDR1 and CDR2: KGHSH and LQKENI. Written as DNA, the CDR3 is TGTGCCAGCTCACTATCGGGACAGGGGGCTTCTGGAAACACCATATATTTT. The encoded protein is CASSLSGQGASGNTIYF.

This clonotype was counted ten times or more. The chain employs TRBV28 and TRBJ1-5; 7 bases are shared with TRBD1. Germline V gives CDR1 MDHEN, CDR2 SYDVKM. There are 15 residues in the CDR3. With 5 bases clipped from V and 2 bases from J, the junction kept 6 bases outside the gene matches. Here the CDR3 DNA reads TGTGCCAGCAGTGAAGCAGGGGGTGGCAATCAGCCCCAGCATTTT. This codes for CASSEAGGGNQPQHF.

For this clonotype: A read error may account for a junction end that differs from germline. The chain has TRBV6-1 and TRBJ1-1, with D tentatively TRBD1 (6 bases). CDR1 is MNHNS, CDR2 SASEGT, per germline. The CDR3 covers 15 residues. The CDR3 sequence is CASSLTDRQNTEASF. The CDR3 nucleotides are TGTGCCAGCAGTCTAACGGACAGACAGAACACTGAAGCCTCCTTT.

The chain links TRBV11-3 to TRBJ2-2; TRBD2 might be the D (6 bases). This CDR3 has 16 amino acids. Per germline, CDR1 SGHNT and CDR2 YENEEA. Trimming took off 7 bases at V and 4 bases at J, with 19 bases between the two ends. The CDR3 bases are TGTGCCAGCACCAAAGGCGGGGCGGGATCCACCGGGGAGCTGTTTTTT. Amino acids: CASTKGGAGSTGELFF.

This clonotype was detected ten times or more. The rearrangement joins TRBV4-1 to TRBJ2-3, with D unresolved. This CDR3 is 15 amino acids long. The germline V gene encodes CDR1 MGHRA and CDR2 YSYEKL. Trimming cost V 1 base and J 3 bases, with 11 bases left between them. The CDR3 loop is CASSQVAADTDTQYF. In DNA, the CDR3 is TGCGCCAGCAGCCAAGTCGCGGCCGATACAGATACGCAGTATTTT.

The table lists this clonotype with many counts. The chain joins TRBV7-2 to TRBJ2-5, with D unclear. The germline gives CDR1 SGHTA, CDR2 FQGNSA. This CDR3 region has 11 residues. Trimming left V 5 bases short and J 2 bases short, with 3 bases between. Here the CDR3 reads CASSQQETQYF. CDR3 sequence (DNA): TGTGCCAGCAGCCAGCAAGAGACCCAGTACTTC.

Ten or more counts support this clonotype. This sequence joins TRBV14 and TRBJ2-3; a weak D match, TRBD1 (5 bases). Per the germline V gene, CDR1 is SGHDN and CDR2 is FVKESK. Trimming stripped 5 bases from V and 3 bases from J, with 9 bases between. This CDR3 has 13 amino acids. The CDR3 DNA follows: TGTGCCAGCAGCAAGCAGGGTACAGATACGCAGTATTTT. Its protein is CASSKQGTDTQYF.

The V gene is TRBV27, the J gene TRBJ1-2; possible D gene TRBD1, 5 bases. Germline CDR1 MNHEY, CDR2 SMNVEV (reference sequence). The CDR3 has 13 residues. V dropped 9 bases and J dropped 8 bases, with 19 bases sitting between them. The CDR3 region is CARKTEGLLGYTF. In DNA, the CDR3 is TGTGCCAGAAAGACAGAGGGCCTTTTGGGCTACACCTTC.

V is TRBV27 and J is TRBJ2-5, with D perhaps matching TRBD1 or TRBD2 (6 bases each). The CDR3 is 15 amino acids. V was shortened by 11 bases and J by 2 bases, with 21 bases between the two germline ends. From germline, CDR1 is MNHEY and CDR2 SMNVEV (reference sequence). The chain's CDR3 is CASGRGRGLQETQYF. The CDR3 coding sequence is TGTGCCTCCGGAAGGGGTCGGGGGCTTCAAGAGACCCAGTACTTC.

This clonotype was recorded many times. The genes are TRBV30 and TRBJ2-3, with TRBD2 as a possible D gene (5 bases). The CDR3 contains 12 residues. Germline V gives CDR1 GTSNPN, CDR2 SVGIG (reference sequence). V was shortened by 2 bases and J by 7 bases, with 10 bases between the two germline ends. In nucleotides, the CDR3 is TGTGCCTGGAGTACGGACTCGCATACGCAGTATTTT. It encodes CAWSTDSHTQYF.

This clonotype is termed medium-sized. This chain connects TRBV12-3 or TRBV12-4 to TRBJ1-1; 9 bases map to TRBD1. With V trimmed by 4 bases and J by 8 bases, 5 bases remained unmatched. The CDR3 length is 13 residues. DNA of the CDR3: TGTGCCAGCAGTTCGGACAGGGGAAGAGAAGCTTTCTTT. It is translated as CASSSDRGREAFF.

The J gene is TRBJ1-2, the V gene TRBV4-3, with D perhaps matching TRBD1 (6 bases). The CDR3 has 15 residues. V was shortened by 4 bases and J by 5 bases, with 17 bases between the two germline ends. The germline gives CDR1 LGHNA, CDR2 YSLEER. The CDR3 DNA reads TGCGCCAGCAGCCCAGAGAACAGGGAAGGGTATGGCTACACCTTC. This encodes CASSPENREGYGYTF.

This clonotype was observed at least ten times. This chain connects TRBV11-3 to TRBJ2-1; 10 bases align to TRBD2. This CDR3 has 18 amino acids. V trimming: 4 bases; J trimming: 6 bases; junction bases outside the gene matches: 15. Germline V lookup: CDR1 SGHNT, CDR2 YENEEA. The CDR3 here is CASSSGLAGAGEGNEQFF. The DNA of the CDR3 is TGTGCCAGCAGCTCGGGGCTAGCGGGGGCAGGGGAGGGCAATGAGCAGTTCTTC.

This clonotype is labeled medium-sized (0.01 to 0.1%). The chain is built from TRBV7-2 and TRBJ2-2; D might be TRBD2 (6 bases). CDR3 length: 15 amino acids. Germline V gene data show CDR1 as SGHTA and CDR2 as FQGNSA. With 7 bases removed from V and 0 bases from J, the gap between germline ends came to 12 bases. For the CDR3, the DNA is TGTGCCAGCACCCCGGGGGATACGAACACCGGGGAGCTGTTTTTT. Translation gives CASTPGDTNTGELFF.

This clonotype came up many times. The chain combines TRBV7-6 with TRBJ2-5; TRBD1 aligns across 7 bases. CDR1 and CDR2 from the germline V gene are SGHVS and FNYEAQ. With 1 base clipped from V and 1 base from J, the junction kept 3 bases outside the gene matches. The CDR3 length is 15 residues. DNA for the CDR3: TGTGCCAGCAGCTTAGGAGACAGGGCCCAAGAGACCCAGTACTTC. Translation gives CASSLGDRAQETQYF.

Comments on this clonotype: A far more abundant clone sits one base away, making this likely a read error. This chain joins TRBV6-1 and TRBJ2-7, with unresolved D. The CDR3 loop spans 14 amino acids. CDR1 and CDR2 (germline): MNHNS, SASEGT. V lost 5 bases, J lost 0 bases, and 11 bases lay in between. The CDR3 loop reads CASSFVTNSYEQYF. DNA for the CDR3: TGTGCCAGCAGTTTTGTTACAAACTCCTACGAGCAGTACTTC.

Concerning this clonotype itself: It is likely a read error: a sequence one base away is far more abundant. V is TRBV6-5 and J is TRBJ2-3, with TRBD1 identical over 7 bases. V trimming: 7 bases; J trimming: 2 bases; junction bases outside the gene matches: 6. The germline gives CDR1 MNHEY, CDR2 SVGAGI. The CDR3 is 14 residues long. The CDR3 DNA reads as TGTGCCAGCATCCTCGACAGGGCCACAGATACGCAGTATTTT. It is translated as CASILDRATDTQYF.

J is TRBJ2-7 and V is TRBV19, with TRBD1 matching 11 bases. Per germline, CDR1 LNHDA and CDR2 SQIVND (reference sequence). The trim removed 3 bases at V and 6 bases at J, leaving 4 bases unmatched. This CDR3 comprises 14 residues. The CDR3 DNA reads as TGTGCCAGTAGTATGGGACAGGGGGTACGCGAGCAGTACTTC. This encodes CASSMGQGVREQYF. Full variable domain (remainder filled in from reference TRBV19 and TRBJ2-7): DGGITQSPKYLFRKEGQNVTLSCEQNLNHDAMYWYRQDPGQGLRLIYYSQIVNDFQKGDIAEGYSVSREKKESFPLTVTSAQKNPTAFYLCASSMGQGVREQYFGPGTRLTVT.

This clonotype was recorded many times. The chain couples TRBV6-1 to TRBJ1-2; D is possibly TRBD1 (5 bases). V shed 8 bases and J shed 5 bases, with 18 bases lying between them. The CDR3 has 14 residues. Germline assignment: CDR1 MNHNS and CDR2 SASEGT. The CDR3 sequence is CASADWDGLYGYTF. CDR3 coding DNA: TGTGCCAGCGCGGACTGGGACGGACTATATGGCTACACCTTC.

The sample holds many counts of this clonotype. The rearrangement links TRBV12-3 or TRBV12-4 to TRBJ2-1; 12 bases line up with TRBD2. V trimming: 6 bases; J trimming: 4 bases; junction bases outside the gene matches: 4. The length of the CDR3 is 15 residues. This CDR3 is CASSLGTSGYNEQFF. The CDR3, as DNA: TGTGCCAGCAGCCTCGGGACTAGCGGGTACAATGAGCAGTTCTTC.

This clonotype was detected ten times or more. The chain recombines TRBV5-1 with TRBJ2-1; TRBD1 matches at 8 bases. After removal of 4 bases from V and 0 bases from J, the junction contained 9 bases not matched to a gene. CDR1 and CDR2 from the germline V gene are SGHRS and YFSETQ. This CDR3 has 17 residues. The CDR3: CASSGGTGFFSYNEQFF. CDR3 bases: TGCGCCAGCAGCGGAGGGACAGGTTTCTTCTCCTACAATGAGCAGTTCTTC.

The chain couples TRBV2 to TRBJ2-2; 9 bases map to TRBD2. V lost 6 bases, J lost 7 bases, and 12 bases stayed unmatched. The CDR3 length is 16 residues. CDR1 is SNHLY, CDR2 FYNNEI, per germline. In DNA form, the CDR3 reads TGTGCCAGCAGCCGCGGACTAGCGTGGGTTAGCGGGGAGCTGTTTTTT. Translated: CASSRGLAWVSGELFF. Drawing the rest from reference TRBV2 and TRBJ2-2, the complete variable domain is EPEVTQTPSHQVTQMGQEVILRCVPISNHLYFYWYRQILGQKVEFLVSFYNNEISEKSEIFDDQFSVERPDGSNFTLKIRSTKLEDSAMYFCASSRGLAWVSGELFFGEGSRLTVL.

This rearrangement joins TRBV12-3 or TRBV12-4 to TRBJ2-5; D remains unclear. The CDR3 length is 13 residues. V dropped 1 base and J dropped 14 bases, with 17 bases sitting between them. CDR3: CASSLVQRGVDYF. DNA for the CDR3: TGTGCCAGCAGTTTAGTCCAGCGTGGGGTCGACTACTTC.